One and the same sample provided the 27 T cell receptor beta chains below, sequenced in a study of blood T cell repertoires in COVID-19. The protocol was immunoSEQ multiplex PCR, while the TCRdb copy is restricted to in-frame clones and leaves out a portion. Among tens of thousands of clones listed, 80% to 90% were seen once. Sequenced: peripheral blood. The receptor source for this set is a woman aged 55-70 years with acute or convalescent COVID-19.

This chain links TRBV10-2 with TRBJ2-1, with 9 bases that match TRBD2. With V trimmed by 7 bases and J by 4 bases, 14 bases remained unmatched. Germline CDR1 WSHSY, CDR2 SAAADI. CDR3 length: 17 residues. CDR3: CASTPGVLAGLYNEQFF. The CDR3 DNA reads as TGCGCCAGCACCCCAGGGGTACTAGCGGGCCTTTACAATGAGCAGTTCTTC.

This clone was seen only once. This chain uses TRBV6-5 with TRBJ1-2; D is unresolved. V lost 4 bases, J lost 6 bases, and 12 bases lay in between. The CDR3 extends over 13 amino acids. Germline lookup yields CDR1 MNHEY and CDR2 SVGAGI. CDR3 loop: CASSSTGKHGYTF. CDR3 in DNA: TGTGCCAGCAGTTCCACGGGGAAACATGGCTACACCTTC.

The V call is TRBV7-9, the J call TRBJ2-1; D is possibly TRBD2 (7 bases). V was trimmed by 6 bases and J by 10 bases, leaving 16 bases between them. Germline-derived CDR1 and CDR2 are SEHNR and FQNEAQ (reference sequence). The CDR3 spans 13 residues. The CDR3 region is CASRPDGGAEQFF. The CDR3 DNA follows: TGTGCCAGCAGACCAGATGGGGGGGCGGAGCAGTTCTTC.

The rearrangement links TRBV6-5 to TRBJ1-2; a possible D gene is TRBD1 (5 bases). This CDR3 is built from 13 residues. Germline V gene sequence: CDR1 MNHEY, CDR2 SVGAGI. V gave up 7 bases and J gave up 1 base, with 10 bases separating them. The CDR3 sequence: CASNLDINYGYTF. CDR3 nucleotides: TGTGCCAGCAACCTGGACATTAACTATGGCTACACCTTC.

The J gene is TRBJ1-2, the V gene TRBV6-5, with D unresolved. Germline V gene data show CDR1 as MNHEY and CDR2 as SVGAGI. V lost 10 bases and J 4 bases, leaving 19 bases between the germline ends. The CDR3 totals 14 residues. CDR3 in amino acids: CATQRPLEAYGYTF. CDR3 nucleotide sequence: TGTGCCACCCAGCGGCCCCTGGAGGCCTATGGCTACACCTTC.

The chain is built from TRBV27 and TRBJ2-3, with D unclear. Germline CDR1 is MNHEY and CDR2 is SMNVEV (reference sequence). V was shortened by 3 bases and J by 0 bases, with 10 bases between the two germline ends. The CDR3 loop spans 15 amino acids. CDR3 coding DNA: TGTGCCAGCAGTTTCTCCCCCTATAGCACAGATACGCAGTATTTT. Translated: CASSFSPYSTDTQYF.

The chain uses TRBV6-5 and TRBJ2-4, with 7 bases aligning to TRBD1. The CDR3 sequence is 14 residues long. V was clipped by 6 bases and J by 4 bases; unmatched bases: 6. Germline CDR1 MNHEY, CDR2 SVGAGI. The CDR3 DNA sequence: TGTGCCAGCAGGAGGGGACAGCAAAAAAACATTCAGTACTTC. Encoded protein: CASRRGQQKNIQYF.

This chain joins TRBV19 and TRBJ1-2; D not resolved. Germline V gene data show CDR1 as LNHDA and CDR2 as SQIVND (reference sequence). This CDR3 has 13 residues. The V gene lost 3 bases and the J gene lost 1 base, with 6 bases spanning the gap. Here the CDR3 reads CASSIKINYGYTF. The CDR3 nucleotides read TGTGCCAGTAGTATCAAAATTAACTATGGCTACACCTTC.

This clone was detected once. This rearrangement joins TRBV2 to TRBJ1-2; D is undetermined. V was shortened by 1 base and J by 4 bases, with 10 bases between the two germline ends. The germline gives CDR1 SNHLY, CDR2 FYNNEI. CDR3 length equals 14 residues. CDR3 residues: CASSEGLRGYGYTF. In nucleotides, the CDR3 is TGTGCCAGCAGTGAAGGCTTAAGAGGCTATGGCTACACCTTC.

The chain is built from TRBV5-1 and TRBJ2-3; D is unresolved. The V and J ends lost 4 bases and 1 base respectively, with 13 bases between them. This CDR3 comprises 15 residues. Germline V gene sequence: CDR1 SGHRS, CDR2 YFSETQ. The CDR3 region has the DNA TGCGCCAGCAGCCCCCGCGGAAAAGGCACAGATACGCAGTATTTT. Amino acids: CASSPRGKGTDTQYF.

The rearrangement links TRBV9 to TRBJ2-6, with D uncertain. The V gene lost 2 bases and the J gene lost 1 base, with 7 bases spanning the gap. The CDR3 is made up of 15 amino acids. The germline V gene has CDR1 SGDLS and CDR2 YYNGEE. The CDR3 nucleotides are TGTGCCAGCAGCGTGATTAGATCTGGGGCCAACGTCCTGACTTTC. The encoded protein is CASSVIRSGANVLTF.

A word on this clone: Different DNA sequences within this sample yield the same CDR3. This chain joins TRBV5-4 and TRBJ2-5, with D maybe TRBD2 (5 bases). The CDR3 sequence is 13 residues long. Deletions cut 4 bases from V and 2 bases from J, with 9 bases between. CDR1 and CDR2 from the germline V gene are SGHNT and YYREEE (reference sequence). Here the CDR3 DNA reads TGTGCCAGCAGCCGGGGATCACAAGAGACCCAGTACTTC. This encodes CASSRGSQETQYF.

CDR3 nucleotides: TGTGCCAGCAGCTCGGCAAGGAGGGGCGGCTACACCTTC. Translation: CASSSARRGGYTF. The rearrangement joins TRBV11-2 to TRBJ1-2; the D gene is possibly TRBD1 (5 bases). This CDR3 is built from 13 residues. CDR1 is SGHAT and CDR2 is FQNNGV in the germline V gene. Trimming shortened V by 4 bases and J by 8 bases, and 14 bases separated the two germline ends.

The chain employs TRBV7-2 and TRBJ2-7; D possibly corresponds to TRBD1 (6 bases). This CDR3 contains 15 residues. The V and J ends lost 1 base and 6 bases respectively, with 16 bases between them. CDR1 and CDR2 (germline): SGHTA, FQGNSA. The CDR3 DNA follows: TGTGCCAGCAGCTTAGAGAGCAGGGGAGTCGGCGAGCAGTACTTC. Its translation is CASSLESRGVGEQYF.

The CDR3 nucleotides read TGTGCCAGCAGCAATACAGGGTGGGCAACTAATGAAAAACTGTTTTTT. Translated, it gives CASSNTGWATNEKLFF. The V and J genes are TRBV7-9 and TRBJ1-4, with D possibly being TRBD1 (6 bases). The CDR3 covers 16 residues. V dropped 5 bases and J dropped 0 bases, with 13 bases sitting between them. Germline V gene sequence: CDR1 SEHNR, CDR2 FQNEAQ (reference sequence).

This clone was detected only once. The chain couples TRBV7-2 to TRBJ2-1; 7 bases agree with TRBD2. The germline V gene has CDR1 SGHTA and CDR2 FQGNSA. V lost 5 bases, J lost 0 bases, and 4 bases stayed unmatched. This CDR3 comprises 15 residues. CDR3 loop: CASSRDYSSYNEQFF. The CDR3 DNA follows: TGTGCCAGCAGCCGGGACTATAGCTCCTACAATGAGCAGTTCTTC.

In DNA form, the CDR3 reads TGCAGCGCGGAGACAGGGGACACGACTGAAGCTTTCTTT. It is translated as CSAETGDTTEAFF. The chain is built from TRBV29-1 and TRBJ1-1; 8 bases map to TRBD1. V gave up 7 bases and J gave up 5 bases; unmatched junction bases: 9. CDR3 length: 13 residues. Germline V CDR1 and CDR2: SQVTM, ANQGSEA.

The chain combines TRBV11-2 with TRBJ1-4; 7 bases fit TRBD1. Germline lookup yields CDR1 SGHAT and CDR2 FQNNGV. This CDR3 comprises 17 residues. V dropped 6 bases and J dropped 0; count of bases not matched to a gene: 10. DNA of the CDR3: TGTGCCAGCAGGTTGACAGGGAACCTTGCAACTAATGAAAAACTGTTTTTT. Translation: CASRLTGNLATNEKLFF.

This sequence joins TRBV5-6 and TRBJ2-6; D is unclear. CDR3 size: 16 residues. V gave up 1 base and J gave up 0 bases, with 8 bases separating them. Germline lookup yields CDR1 SGHDT and CDR2 YYEEEE. The DNA for the CDR3 is TGTGCCAGCAGCTTGATGTGGGCCTCTGGGGCCAACGTCCTGACTTTC. Residues: CASSLMWASGANVLTF.

The gene calls are TRBV18 and TRBJ1-1; D perhaps matches TRBD1 (6 bases). Deletions cut 4 bases from V and 1 base from J, with 10 bases between. Germline CDR1 reads KGHSH; CDR2 reads LQKENI. The CDR3 is 14 residues long. CDR3 bases: TGTGCCAGCTCACACGGACAGAAGAACACTGAAGCTTTCTTT. Its protein product is CASSHGQKNTEAFF.

The chain recombines TRBV18 with TRBJ1-3; 7 nucleotides align to TRBD1. V shed 6 bases and J 0 bases; nucleotides not matched to a gene: 5. The CDR3 is 15 residues long. Germline CDR1 KGHSH, CDR2 LQKENI. The CDR3, as DNA: TGTGCCAGCTCGTCTGGACAGGTCTCTGGAAACACCATATATTTT. It is translated as CASSSGQVSGNTIYF.

For the CDR3, the DNA is TGTGCCAGCTTCGACAGCCTCTATGGCTACACCTTC. Its protein is CASFDSLYGYTF. The V gene is TRBV6-5, the J gene TRBJ1-2; TRBD1 might be the D (5 bases). V lost 8 bases and J lost 4, with 11 bases in between. The germline V gene has CDR1 MNHEY and CDR2 SVGAGI. This CDR3 contains 12 residues.

The chain joins TRBV7-2 to TRBJ2-2, with a weak D call TRBD2 (6 bases). The CDR3 runs to 17 residues. Germline CDR1 SGHTA, CDR2 FQGNSA. V lost 7 bases and J lost 6, with 24 bases in between. This CDR3 reads CASTHRRAGTLPGELFF. In DNA form, the CDR3 reads TGTGCCAGCACCCATAGGAGGGCAGGGACCCTTCCCGGGGAGCTGTTTTTT. Variable domain in full (rest from reference TRBV7-2 and TRBJ2-2): GAGVSQSPSNKVTEKGKDVELRCDPISGHTALYWYRQSLGQGLEFLIYFQGNSAPDKSGLPSDRFSAERTGGSVSTLTIQRTQQEDSAVYLCASTHRRAGTLPGELFFGEGSRLTVL.

This rearrangement joins TRBV5-8 to TRBJ1-5; 8 bases map to TRBD1. Unmatched junction bases numbered 3, after V lost 4 bases and J lost 0 bases. This CDR3 region has 15 residues. Germline lookup yields CDR1 SGHTS and CDR2 YDEGEE. DNA of the CDR3: TGTGCCAGCAGCGTGACAGGGGATAGCAATCAGCCCCAGCATTTT. Protein sequence: CASSVTGDSNQPQHF.

The gene calls are TRBV30 and TRBJ1-5; maybe TRBD1 (5 bases). Trimming removed 3 bases at V and 5 bases at J, with 8 bases between. Germline V gene sequence: CDR1 GTSNPN, CDR2 SVGIG (reference sequence). The CDR3 is 12 residues long. The CDR3 coding sequence is TGTGCCTGGAGCCAGGGTGATCAGCCCCAGCATTTT. This codes for CAWSQGDQPQHF.

The chain employs TRBV2 and TRBJ1-1; D might be TRBD1 (6 bases). Germline V CDR1 and CDR2: SNHLY, FYNNEI. The CDR3 has 13 residues. Trimming removed 6 bases from V and 0 bases from J, with 8 bases in between. The DNA for the CDR3 is TGTGCCAGCAGGGGACAACTGAACACTGAAGCTTTCTTT. Its translation: CASRGQLNTEAFF.

The chain couples TRBV30 to TRBJ2-5; 7 nucleotides match TRBD1. Germline CDR1 and CDR2: GTSNPN and SVGIG (reference sequence). Losses at the gene ends were 5 bases for V and 5 bases for J; bases not matched to a gene: 8. The length of the CDR3 is 13 residues. As DNA, the CDR3 is TGTGCCTGGGCGAGGGGGCAGGAGGAGACCCAGTACTTC. Protein product: CAWARGQEETQYF. Combining the CDR3 with reference TRBV30 and TRBJ2-5 gives the whole variable domain SQTIHQWPATLVQPVGSPLSLECTVEGTSNPNLYWYRQAAGRGLQLLFYSVGIGQISSEVPQNLSASRPQDRQFILSSKKLLLSDSGFYLCAWARGQEETQYFGPGTRLLVL.